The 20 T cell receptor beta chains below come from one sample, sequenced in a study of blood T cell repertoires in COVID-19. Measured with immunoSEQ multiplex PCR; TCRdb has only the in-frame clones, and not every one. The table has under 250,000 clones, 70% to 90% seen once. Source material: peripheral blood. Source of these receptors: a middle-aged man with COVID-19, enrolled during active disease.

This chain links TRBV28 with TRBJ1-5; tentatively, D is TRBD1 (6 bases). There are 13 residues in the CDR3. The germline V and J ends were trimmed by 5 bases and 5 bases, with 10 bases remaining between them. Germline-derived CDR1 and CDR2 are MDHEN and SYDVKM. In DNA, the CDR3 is TGTGCCAGCAGTCCGGACAGACATCAGCCCCAGCATTTT. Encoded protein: CASSPDRHQPQHF.

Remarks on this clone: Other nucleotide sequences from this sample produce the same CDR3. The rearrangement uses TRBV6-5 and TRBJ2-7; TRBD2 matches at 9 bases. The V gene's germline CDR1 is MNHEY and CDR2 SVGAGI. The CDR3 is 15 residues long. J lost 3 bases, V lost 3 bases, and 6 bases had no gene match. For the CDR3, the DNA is TGTGCCAGCAGTTATCGCAAGCGGGGGGACTACGAGCAGTACTTC. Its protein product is CASSYRKRGDYEQYF.

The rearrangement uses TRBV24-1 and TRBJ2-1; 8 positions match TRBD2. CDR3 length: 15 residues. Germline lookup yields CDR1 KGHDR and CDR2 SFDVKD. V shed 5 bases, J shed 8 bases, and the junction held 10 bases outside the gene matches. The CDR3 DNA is TGTGCCACCAGTGTGGGCGGGGGGCCGAGACATGAGCAGTTCTTC. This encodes CATSVGGGPRHEQFF.

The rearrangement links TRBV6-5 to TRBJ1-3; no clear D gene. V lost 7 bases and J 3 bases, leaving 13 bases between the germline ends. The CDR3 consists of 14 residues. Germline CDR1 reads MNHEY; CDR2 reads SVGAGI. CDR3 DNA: TGTGCCAGCACTACAGCCGGGAATGGAAACACCATATATTTT. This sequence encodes CASTTAGNGNTIYF.

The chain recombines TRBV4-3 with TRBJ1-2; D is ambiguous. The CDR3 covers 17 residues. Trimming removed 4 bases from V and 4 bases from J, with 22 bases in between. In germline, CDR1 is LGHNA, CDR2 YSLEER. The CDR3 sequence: CASSPNFLEAYAYGYTF. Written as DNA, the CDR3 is TGCGCCAGCAGCCCGAATTTTTTAGAGGCCTATGCCTATGGCTACACCTTC.

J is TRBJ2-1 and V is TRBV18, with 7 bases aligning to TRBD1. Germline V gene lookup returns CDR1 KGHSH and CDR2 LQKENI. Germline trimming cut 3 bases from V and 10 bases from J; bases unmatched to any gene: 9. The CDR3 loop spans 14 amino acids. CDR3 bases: TGTGCCAGCTCACCTCGTGAGGGGGCCGGGGAGCAGTTCTTC. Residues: CASSPREGAGEQFF.

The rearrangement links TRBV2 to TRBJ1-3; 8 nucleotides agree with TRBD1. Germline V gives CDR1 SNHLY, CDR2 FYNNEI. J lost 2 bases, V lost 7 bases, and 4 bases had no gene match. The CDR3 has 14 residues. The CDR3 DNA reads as TGTGCCAGCAAGGACAGGGACCCTGGAAACACCATATATTTT. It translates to CASKDRDPGNTIYF.

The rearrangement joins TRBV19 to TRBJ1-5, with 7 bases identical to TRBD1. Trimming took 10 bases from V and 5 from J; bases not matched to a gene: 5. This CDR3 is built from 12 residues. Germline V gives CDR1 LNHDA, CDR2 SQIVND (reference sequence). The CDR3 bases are TGTGCCACGTCACAGGGGTATCAGCCCCAGCATTTT. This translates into CATSQGYQPQHF.

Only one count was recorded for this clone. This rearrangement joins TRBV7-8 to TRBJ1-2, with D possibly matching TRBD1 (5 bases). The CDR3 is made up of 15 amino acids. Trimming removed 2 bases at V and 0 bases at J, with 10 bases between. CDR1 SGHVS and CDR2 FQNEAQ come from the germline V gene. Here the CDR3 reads CASSLSDRPNYGYTF. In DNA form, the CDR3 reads TGTGCCAGCAGCTTATCCGACAGACCTAACTATGGCTACACCTTC.

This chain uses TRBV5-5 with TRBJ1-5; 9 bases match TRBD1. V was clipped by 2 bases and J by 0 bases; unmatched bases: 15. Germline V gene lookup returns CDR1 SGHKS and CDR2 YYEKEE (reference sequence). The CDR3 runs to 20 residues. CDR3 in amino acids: CASSLGGTGTTFDSNQPQHF. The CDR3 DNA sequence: TGTGCCAGCAGCTTAGGGGGGACAGGGACAACCTTTGATAGCAATCAGCCCCAGCATTTT.

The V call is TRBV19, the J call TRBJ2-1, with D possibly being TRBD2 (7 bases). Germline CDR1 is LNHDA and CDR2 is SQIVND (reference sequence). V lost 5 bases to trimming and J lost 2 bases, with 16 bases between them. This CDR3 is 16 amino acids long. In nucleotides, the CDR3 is TGTGCCAGTAGTCCGCAGGGCGGGGGCCCCTACAATGAGCAGTTCTTC. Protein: CASSPQGGGPYNEQFF.

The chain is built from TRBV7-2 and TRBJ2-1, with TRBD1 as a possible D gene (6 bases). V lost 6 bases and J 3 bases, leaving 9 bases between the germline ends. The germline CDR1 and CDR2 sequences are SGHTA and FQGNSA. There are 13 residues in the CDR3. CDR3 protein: CASRLDSYNEQFF. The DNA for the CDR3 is TGTGCCAGCAGACTGGACAGCTACAATGAGCAGTTCTTC.

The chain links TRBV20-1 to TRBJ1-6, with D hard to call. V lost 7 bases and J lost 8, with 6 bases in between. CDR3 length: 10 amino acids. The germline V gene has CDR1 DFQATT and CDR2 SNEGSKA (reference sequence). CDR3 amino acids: CSVRDSPLHF. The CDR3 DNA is TGCAGTGTTCGGGATTCACCCCTCCACTTT.

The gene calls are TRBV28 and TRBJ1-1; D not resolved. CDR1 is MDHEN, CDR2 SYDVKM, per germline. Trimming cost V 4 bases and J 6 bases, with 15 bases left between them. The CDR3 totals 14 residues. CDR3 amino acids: CASSSWALSAEAFF. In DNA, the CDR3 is TGTGCCAGCAGTTCATGGGCCCTAAGCGCTGAAGCTTTCTTT.

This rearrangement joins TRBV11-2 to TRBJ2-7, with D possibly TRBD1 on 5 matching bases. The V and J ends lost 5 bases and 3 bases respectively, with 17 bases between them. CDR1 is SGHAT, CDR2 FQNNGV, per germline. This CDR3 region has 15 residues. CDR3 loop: CASSVPGQGRYEQYF. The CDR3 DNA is TGTGCCAGCAGCGTGCCGGGCCAGGGCCGCTACGAGCAGTACTTC.

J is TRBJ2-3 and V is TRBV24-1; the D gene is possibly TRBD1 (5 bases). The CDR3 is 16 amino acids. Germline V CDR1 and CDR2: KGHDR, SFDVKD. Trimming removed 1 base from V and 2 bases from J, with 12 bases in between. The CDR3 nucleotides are TGTGCCACCAGTGATTTTGTGGACACCAACACAGATACGCAGTATTTT. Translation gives CATSDFVDTNTDTQYF.

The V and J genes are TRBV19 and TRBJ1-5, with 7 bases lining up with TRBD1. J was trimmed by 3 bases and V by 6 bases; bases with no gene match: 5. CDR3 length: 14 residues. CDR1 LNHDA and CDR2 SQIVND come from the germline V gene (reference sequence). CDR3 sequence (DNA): TGTGCCAGTAGGATACAGGGGTCCAATCAGCCCCAGCATTTT. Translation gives CASRIQGSNQPQHF.

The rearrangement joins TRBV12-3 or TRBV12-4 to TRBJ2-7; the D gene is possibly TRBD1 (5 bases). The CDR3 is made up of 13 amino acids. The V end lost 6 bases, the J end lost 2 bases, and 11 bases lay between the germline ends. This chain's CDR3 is CASRSDIAYEQYF. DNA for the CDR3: TGTGCCAGCAGATCGGACATTGCCTACGAGCAGTACTTC.

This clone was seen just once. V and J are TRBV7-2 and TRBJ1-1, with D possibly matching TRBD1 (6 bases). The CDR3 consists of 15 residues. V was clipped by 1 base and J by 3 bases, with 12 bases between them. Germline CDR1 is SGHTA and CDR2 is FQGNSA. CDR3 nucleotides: TGTGCCAGCAGCTTAGATGGGACACATGACACTGAAGCTTTCTTT. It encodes CASSLDGTHDTEAFF.

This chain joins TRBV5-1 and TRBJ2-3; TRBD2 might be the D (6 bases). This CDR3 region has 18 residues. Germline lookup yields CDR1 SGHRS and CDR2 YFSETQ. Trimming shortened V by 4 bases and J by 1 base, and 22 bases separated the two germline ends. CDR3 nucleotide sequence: TGCGCCAGCAGCCCCGGACTAACCGGCGGCCGTGGCACAGATACGCAGTATTTT. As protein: CASSPGLTGGRGTDTQYF.